This TCR beta chain was captured in a study of blood T cell repertoires in COVID-19. Turning to the study itself: There were acute and convalescent COVID-19 samples, and they came from the United States, Italy and Spain. T cells, B-cell-depleted T cells, or PBMCs provided the cDNA or gDNA that served as material.

Measured with immunoSEQ multiplex PCR; TCRdb has only the in-frame clones, and not every one. The sample carries more than 45,000 clones, around 82% recorded once. This CDR3 contains 15 residues. V shed 2 bases and J shed 6 bases, with 15 bases lying between them. Germline V lookup: CDR1 SGHNT, CDR2 YYREEE (reference sequence). The rearrangement uses TRBV5-4 and TRBJ2-4, with a possible D match to TRBD1 (5 bases). The sample consisted of peripheral blood. The TCR comes from an elderly man with COVID-19, enrolled during active disease. The CDR3 spells CASSFGHAQGNIQYF. As DNA, the CDR3 is TGTGCCAGCAGCTTCGGACACGCACAAGGAAACATTCAGTACTTC.